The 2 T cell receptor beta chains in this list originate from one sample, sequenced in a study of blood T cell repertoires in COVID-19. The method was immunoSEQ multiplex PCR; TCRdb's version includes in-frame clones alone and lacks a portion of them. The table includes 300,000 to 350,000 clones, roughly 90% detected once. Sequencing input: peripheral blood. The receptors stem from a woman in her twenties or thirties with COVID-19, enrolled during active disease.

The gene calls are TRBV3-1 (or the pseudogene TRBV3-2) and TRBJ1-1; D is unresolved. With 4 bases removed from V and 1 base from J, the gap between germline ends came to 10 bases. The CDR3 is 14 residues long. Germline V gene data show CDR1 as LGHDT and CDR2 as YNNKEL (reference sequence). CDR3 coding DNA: TGTGCCAGCAGCCTAGACTTCCCGAACACTGAAGCTTTCTTT. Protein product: CASSLDFPNTEAFF.

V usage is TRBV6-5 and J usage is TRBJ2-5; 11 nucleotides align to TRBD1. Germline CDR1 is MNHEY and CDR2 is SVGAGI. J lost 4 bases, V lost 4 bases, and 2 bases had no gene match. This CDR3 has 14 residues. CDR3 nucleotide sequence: TGTGCCAGCAGTTGGACAGGGGGCCGAGAGACCCAGTACTTC. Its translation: CASSWTGGRETQYF.